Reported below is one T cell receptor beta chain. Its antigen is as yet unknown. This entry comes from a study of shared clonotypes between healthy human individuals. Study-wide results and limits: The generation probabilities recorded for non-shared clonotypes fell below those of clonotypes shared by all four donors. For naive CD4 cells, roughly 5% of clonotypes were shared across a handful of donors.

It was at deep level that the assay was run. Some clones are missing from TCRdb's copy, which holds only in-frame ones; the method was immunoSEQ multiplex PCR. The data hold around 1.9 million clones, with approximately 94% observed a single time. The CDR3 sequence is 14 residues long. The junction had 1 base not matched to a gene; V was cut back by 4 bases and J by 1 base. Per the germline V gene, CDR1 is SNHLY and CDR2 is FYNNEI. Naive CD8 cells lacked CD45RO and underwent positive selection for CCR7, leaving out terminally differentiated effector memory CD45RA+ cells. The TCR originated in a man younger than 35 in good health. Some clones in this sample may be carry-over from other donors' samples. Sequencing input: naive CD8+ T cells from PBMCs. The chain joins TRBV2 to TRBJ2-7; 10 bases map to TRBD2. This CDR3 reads CASSALAGSYEQYF. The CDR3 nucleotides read TGTGCCAGCAGTGCACTAGCGGGATCCTACGAGCAGTACTTC. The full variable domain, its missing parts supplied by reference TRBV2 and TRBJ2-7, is EPEVTQTPSHQVTQMGQEVILRCVPISNHLYFYWYRQILGQKVEFLVSFYNNEISEKSEIFDDQFSVERPDGSNFTLKIRSTKLEDSAMYFCASSALAGSYEQYFGPGTRLTVT.